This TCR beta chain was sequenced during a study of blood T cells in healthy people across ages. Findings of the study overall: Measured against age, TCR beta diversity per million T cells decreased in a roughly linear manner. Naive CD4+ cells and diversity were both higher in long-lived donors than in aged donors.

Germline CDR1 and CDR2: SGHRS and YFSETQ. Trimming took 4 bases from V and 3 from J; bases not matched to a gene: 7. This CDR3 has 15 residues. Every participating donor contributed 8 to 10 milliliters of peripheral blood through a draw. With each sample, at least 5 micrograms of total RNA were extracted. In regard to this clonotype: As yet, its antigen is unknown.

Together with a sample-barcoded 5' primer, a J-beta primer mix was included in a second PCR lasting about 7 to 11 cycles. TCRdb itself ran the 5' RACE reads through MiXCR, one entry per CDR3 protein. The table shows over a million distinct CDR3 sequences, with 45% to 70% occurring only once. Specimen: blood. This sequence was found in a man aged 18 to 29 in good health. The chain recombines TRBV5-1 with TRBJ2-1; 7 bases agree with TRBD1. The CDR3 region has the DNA TGCGCCAGCAGCGGACCGGGACAGAACTACAATGAGCAGTTCTTC. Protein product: CASSGPGQNYNEQFF.